Below, 25 T cell receptor beta chains from the same sample are listed, as sequenced in a study of T cells in Graves' hyperthyroidism and ophthalmopathy. Amplification of TCR beta CDR3 regions used RNA as the template. The TCR CDR3 first-round RT-PCR relied on the HTBI primer set. TCRdb ran MiXCR on the multiplex PCR reads and lists one entry per CDR3 protein. The sample shows 300,000 to 450,000 distinct CDR3 sequences, around 13% of them seen only once. Sequencing input: blood. The receptor source for this set is a woman in her late teens or twenties with Graves' hyperthyroidism.

The table lists this clonotype with a few counts. The V gene is TRBV19, the J gene TRBJ1-4; the D gene is possibly TRBD1 (5 bases). The V end was cut by 3 bases, the J end by 10 bases, with 15 bases between. Germline V gene sequence: CDR1 LNHDA, CDR2 SQIVND (reference sequence). CDR3 length: 14 amino acids. CDR3 bases: TGTGCCAGTAGTATGGGGCAGGCGTATGGAAAACTGTTTTTT. Protein: CASSMGQAYGKLFF.

This clonotype was recorded many times. The rearrangement links TRBV28 to TRBJ2-7; TRBD2 might be the D (6 bases). Germline V CDR1 and CDR2: MDHEN, SYDVKM. The CDR3 covers 12 residues. Deletions cut 7 bases from V and 9 bases from J, with 16 bases between. The CDR3 nucleotides read TGTGCCAGCACTATGGGACTGCCGGGGCAGTACTTC. Its translation: CASTMGLPGQYF. The whole variable domain, filled in from reference TRBV28 and TRBJ2-7, reads DVKVTQSSRYLVKRTGEKVFLECVQDMDHENMFWYRQDPGLGLRLIYFSYDVKMKEKGDIPEGYSVSREKKERFSLILESASTNQTSMYLCASTMGLPGQYFGPGTRLTVT.

This clonotype was counted between two and nine times. The chain links TRBV5-4 to TRBJ1-3; D not resolved. The CDR3 runs to 14 residues. V was trimmed by 1 base and J by 2 bases, leaving 7 bases between them. Looked up from germline, CDR1 is SGHNT and CDR2 is YYREEE (reference sequence). CDR3 nucleotides: TGTGCCAGCAGCTTGATGGGGACTGGAAACACCATATATTTT. This translates into CASSLMGTGNTIYF.

This clonotype was seen repeatedly, ten times or more. The chain joins TRBV7-9 to TRBJ1-1; 8 bases fit TRBD1. Germline V gene lookup returns CDR1 SEHNR and CDR2 FQNEAQ (reference sequence). This CDR3 region has 20 residues. The junction had 19 bases not matched to a gene; V was cut back by 4 bases and J by 0 bases. The CDR3 sequence is CASSSRTSRTGSRMNTEAFF. The CDR3 nucleotides are TGTGCCAGCAGCTCCCGGACCTCCCGGACAGGGAGCCGTATGAACACTGAAGCTTTCTTT.

The chain combines TRBV6-1 with TRBJ2-1, with a possible D match to TRBD1 (5 bases). V lost 2 bases and J 13 bases, leaving 9 bases between the germline ends. Germline CDR1 reads MNHNS; CDR2 reads SASEGT. CDR3 length: 11 amino acids. Written as DNA, the CDR3 is TGTGCCAGCAGTGAATCAGGGCACCAGTTCTTC. It specifies CASSESGHQFF.

This sequence joins TRBV12-3 or TRBV12-4 and TRBJ2-1, with 8 bases matching TRBD2. This CDR3 contains 18 residues. V was clipped by 6 bases and J by 0 bases; unmatched bases: 13. The CDR3 bases are TGTGCCAGCAGGACCTACGGGGGGGCCCCCGGCTCCTACAATGAGCAGTTCTTC. It codes for CASRTYGGAPGSYNEQFF.

This clonotype was detected many times. This sequence joins TRBV6-6 and TRBJ2-7, with D uncertain. CDR3 length equals 14 residues. V was trimmed by 0 bases and J by 6 bases, leaving 12 bases between them. Germline CDR1 reads MNHNY; CDR2 reads SVGAGI (reference sequence). The CDR3 sequence: CASSYSLGSGEQYF. DNA of the CDR3: TGTGCCAGCAGTTACTCGTTGGGAAGTGGCGAGCAGTACTTC.

This clonotype appeared many times. The chain joins TRBV3-1 to TRBJ1-2; D is unclear. V shed 1 base and J shed 0 bases, with 3 bases lying between them. This CDR3 contains 13 residues. CDR1 LGHDT and CDR2 YNNKEL come from the germline V gene (reference sequence). The CDR3 is CASSQGPNYGYTF. The CDR3 nucleotides read TGTGCCAGCAGCCAAGGGCCTAACTATGGCTACACCTTC.

This clonotype was detected many times. The V call is TRBV13, the J call TRBJ2-3; TRBD2 agrees at 8 bases. CDR3 length: 15 amino acids. V lost 3 bases to trimming and J lost 2 bases; unmatched junction nucleotides: 4. CDR1 is PRHDT and CDR2 is FYEKMQ in the germline V gene (reference sequence). The CDR3, as DNA: TGTGCCAGCAGCTTCAGCGGGGGAGCCACAGATACGCAGTATTTT. It specifies CASSFSGGATDTQYF.

This clonotype was seen at least ten times. This sequence joins TRBV18 and TRBJ2-1; 7 bases are shared with TRBD2. V was clipped by 1 base and J by 6 bases; unmatched bases: 12. Per germline, CDR1 KGHSH and CDR2 LQKENI. CDR3 size: 17 residues. CDR3 sequence reads: CASSPLSGGSKSNEQFF. CDR3 in DNA: TGTGCCAGCTCACCACTATCAGGCGGGAGTAAGAGCAATGAGCAGTTCTTC.

The V gene is TRBV4-2, the J gene TRBJ1-1; D unresolved. V gave up 4 bases and J gave up 5 bases, with 11 bases separating them. The CDR3 contains 13 residues. Germline CDR1 and CDR2: LGHNA and YNFKEQ. The CDR3 DNA is TGTGCCAGCAGCCCCTACGAGGCGACTGAAGCTTTCTTT. The encoded protein is CASSPYEATEAFF.

A word on this clonotype: Since a much larger clone is just one base distant, this may be a read error. The V call is TRBV3-1, the J call TRBJ2-3; 14 bases map to TRBD2. This CDR3 comprises 18 residues. Germline CDR1 and CDR2: LGHDT and YNNKEL (reference sequence). The CDR3 sequence is CTSSQDRLAGGITDTQYF. The CDR3 nucleotides read TGTACCAGCAGCCAAGATCGACTAGCGGGGGGGATCACAGATACGCAGTATTTT.

This clonotype was seen repeatedly, ten times or more. CDR3 sequence (DNA): TGTGCCAGCAGGAGGATTCCCCTCCGCTCCTACGAGCAGTACTTC. It translates to CASRRIPLRSYEQYF. The rearrangement links TRBV2 to TRBJ2-7; no clear D. Germline CDR1 and CDR2: SNHLY and FYNNEI. Trimming stripped 6 bases from V and 0 bases from J, with 15 bases between. This CDR3 is built from 15 residues.

This clonotype was seen many times. The rearrangement links TRBV24-1 to TRBJ1-1; D gene uncertain. The CDR3 totals 16 residues. V was trimmed by 5 bases and J by 1 base, leaving 16 bases between them. The germline CDR1 and CDR2 sequences are KGHDR and SFDVKD. The CDR3 loop is CATSASRGMRNTEAFF. The CDR3 nucleotides are TGTGCCACCAGTGCCTCCAGAGGGATGAGGAACACTGAAGCTTTCTTT.

The table lists this clonotype with a few counts. The CDR3 DNA is TGTGCCAGCAGTTTCAGGGGGCAACACTATGGCTACACCTTC. Translating gives CASSFRGQHYGYTF. This rearrangement joins TRBV6-5 to TRBJ1-2; 8 bases fit TRBD1. This CDR3 comprises 14 residues. In germline, CDR1 is MNHEY, CDR2 SVGAGI. The V segment lost 4 bases and the J segment 3 bases; nucleotides outside the gene matches: 4.

This clonotype was seen many times. V gene TRBV20-1 combines with J gene TRBJ2-7; 9 bases are a match to TRBD2. The V gene end was trimmed by 3 bases and the J gene end by 2 bases; junction bases not matched to a gene: 8. CDR3 length equals 15 residues. Per germline, CDR1 DFQATT and CDR2 SNEGSKA (reference sequence). CDR3 region: CSASVSGSLPYEQYF. The CDR3 nucleotides read TGCAGTGCTAGCGTTAGCGGGAGCCTCCCCTACGAGCAGTACTTC.

A few counts support this clonotype. This rearrangement joins TRBV7-2 to TRBJ1-6; no reliable D call. Germline CDR1 and CDR2: SGHTA and FQGNSA. V lost 7 bases and J 10 bases, leaving 23 bases between the germline ends. This CDR3 is built from 16 residues. Written as DNA, the CDR3 is TGTGCCAGCACCCCAGGTCACGTGAAAACGGGGTCACCCCTCCACTTT. It translates to CASTPGHVKTGSPLHF.

This clonotype has at least ten counts. The V gene is TRBV7-9, the J gene TRBJ2-7; no firm D call. This CDR3 has 15 residues. Trimming shortened V by 5 bases and J by 4 bases, and 18 bases separated the two germline ends. Germline CDR1 is SEHNR and CDR2 is FQNEAQ (reference sequence). CDR3 residues: CASSLTLSIYYEQYF. DNA for the CDR3: TGTGCCAGCAGCCTCACATTATCGATTTATTACGAGCAGTACTTC.

There are many counts of this clonotype. The chain joins TRBV7-2 to TRBJ2-7, with D hard to call. V was shortened by 5 bases and J by 4 bases, with 9 bases between the two germline ends. The CDR3 covers 12 residues. The germline V gene has CDR1 SGHTA and CDR2 FQGNSA. CDR3 nucleotides: TGTGCCAGCAGCCCGACGACGTACGAGCAGTACTTC. It encodes CASSPTTYEQYF.

Ten or more counts support this clonotype. J is TRBJ1-5 and V is TRBV6-1; 10 nucleotides match TRBD1. The germline V gene encodes CDR1 MNHNS and CDR2 SASEGT. With 5 bases clipped from V and 5 bases from J, the junction kept 3 bases outside the gene matches. The CDR3 has 14 residues. CDR3 region: CASSWGTGDQPQHF. The CDR3 nucleotides read TGTGCCAGCAGTTGGGGGACAGGGGATCAGCCCCAGCATTTT.

Comments on this clonotype: Just one base apart from a much larger clone, this may be a read error. The chain employs TRBV28 and TRBJ1-4; 7 nucleotides agree with TRBD1. With V trimmed by 4 bases and J by 5 bases, 4 bases remained unmatched. The CDR3 is made up of 14 amino acids. CDR1 is MDHEN, CDR2 SYDVKM, per germline. This chain's CDR3 is CASSSGQANEKLFF. CDR3 in DNA: TGTGCCAGCAGTTCCGGACAGGCCAATGAAAAACTGTTTTTT. The full variable domain, completed using reference TRBV28 and TRBJ1-4, is DVKVTQSSRYLVKRTGEKVFLECVQDMDHENMFWYRQDPGLGLRLIYFSYDVKMKEKGDIPEGYSVSREKKERFSLILESASTNQTSMYLCASSSGQANEKLFFGSGTQLSVL.

This clonotype was counted many times. The chain uses TRBV7-2 and TRBJ1-2; no definite D call. Trimming stripped 1 base from V and 8 bases from J, with 11 bases between. The CDR3 is 13 residues long. CDR1 and CDR2 (germline): SGHTA, FQGNSA. The CDR3 spells CASSLVYMEGYTF. CDR3 sequence (DNA): TGTGCCAGCAGCTTAGTTTACATGGAAGGCTACACCTTC.

This clonotype was observed a few times. The chain carries TRBV12-5 and TRBJ1-5; D is ambiguous. This CDR3 is built from 13 residues. The germline gives CDR1 LGHNT, CDR2 FRNRAP. V gave up 7 bases and J gave up 5 bases, with 12 bases separating them. CDR3 sequence reads: CASAADGDQPQHF. Here the CDR3 DNA reads TGTGCTAGTGCCGCGGACGGGGATCAGCCCCAGCATTTT.

This clonotype was detected many times. In DNA form, the CDR3 reads TGTGCCAGCAGCTTAGGGGGGAGTGTTAGCTACACCTTC. Its protein product is CASSLGGSVSYTF. The chain uses TRBV7-2 and TRBJ1-2; the D gene is possibly TRBD1 (5 bases). V lost 1 base and J 9 bases, leaving 12 bases between the germline ends. This CDR3 has 13 amino acids. The V gene's germline CDR1 is SGHTA and CDR2 FQGNSA.

This clonotype was counted many times. The chain recombines TRBV3-1 with TRBJ1-1; 11 nucleotides align to TRBD1. J gave up 1 base and V 7 bases, and 5 bases lay outside the gene matches. The CDR3 is 15 amino acids. Per the germline V gene, CDR1 is LGHDT and CDR2 is YNNKEL (reference sequence). CDR3 DNA: TGTGCCAGCATCGGACAGGGGGCAAAGAACACTGAAGCTTTCTTT. It yields the protein CASIGQGAKNTEAFF.